This entry lists 15 T cell receptor beta chains sequenced from one sample in a study of blood T cell repertoires in COVID-19. The protocol was immunoSEQ multiplex PCR, while the TCRdb copy is restricted to in-frame clones and leaves out a portion. The data show tens of thousands of clones, with over 65% seen just once and 9.5% to 13% held by the top ten. The sequencing sample was made of peripheral blood. These receptors all stem from a man older than 75 with COVID-19, enrolled during active disease.

The chain carries TRBV3-1 (or the pseudogene TRBV3-2) and TRBJ1-3; maybe TRBD1 (5 bases). CDR3 length equals 12 residues. Germline V lookup: CDR1 LGHDT, CDR2 YNNKEL (reference sequence). Between the trimmed V and J ends, which lost 4 bases and 9 bases, there was a span of 10 bases. The CDR3 DNA follows: TGTGCCAGCAGCCTTCGACAGACCACCATATATTTT. Residues: CASSLRQTTIYF.

This clone was found a few times. V and J are TRBV9 and TRBJ1-5; 8 nucleotides line up with TRBD1. Germline CDR1 reads SGDLS; CDR2 reads YYNGEE. The V and J ends lost 4 bases and 2 bases, in that order; junction bases with no gene match: 14. The CDR3 consists of 18 residues. CDR3 protein: CASSPRQGFLDRNQPQHF. The CDR3 DNA sequence: TGTGCCAGCAGCCCCCGACAGGGGTTTTTAGATCGCAATCAGCCCCAGCATTTT.

Only one count was recorded for this clone. The V gene is TRBV7-3, the J gene TRBJ1-6; D is ambiguous. Trimming took 5 bases from V and 13 from J, leaving 15 bases between them. This CDR3 contains 13 residues. Germline V gene sequence: CDR1 SGHTA, CDR2 FQGTGA. The CDR3, as DNA: TGTGCCAGCAGCGCGGGTGAAAGGTCCCCCCTCCACTTT. This codes for CASSAGERSPLHF.

This clone was found a few times. The chain is built from TRBV7-3 and TRBJ1-1; D ambiguous. The CDR3 sequence is 13 residues long. Deletions cut 4 bases from V and 1 base from J, with 7 bases between. Germline CDR1 SGHTA, CDR2 FQGTGA. The CDR3: CASSSNGNTEAFF. CDR3 in DNA: TGTGCCAGCAGCTCTAACGGGAACACTGAAGCTTTCTTT.

The V call is TRBV21-1, the J call TRBJ2-4; the D call TRBD1 from the table was never checked on the DNA. TRBV21-1 is a pseudogene segment. The CDR3 runs to 18 residues. In nucleotides, the CDR3 is TGTGCCAGCAGCGAAAATAGGGGACAGGGGGCGGCCAAAAACATTCAGTACTTC. This encodes CASSENRGQGAAKNIQYF.

The chain joins TRBV28 to TRBJ1-2; 8 bases map to TRBD1. Per the germline V gene, CDR1 is MDHEN and CDR2 is SYDVKM. The CDR3 is made up of 13 amino acids. Trimming took 5 bases from V and 8 from J; bases not matched to a gene: 7. CDR3 sequence (DNA): TGTGCCAGCAGTCTACCGGACAGGGCGGGCTACACCTTC. Amino acid sequence: CASSLPDRAGYTF.

V is TRBV10-3 and J is TRBJ1-4, with a tentative D call TRBD1 (5 bases). Trimming shortened V by 6 bases and J by 8 bases, and 13 bases separated the two germline ends. Germline-derived CDR1 and CDR2 are ENHRY and SYGVKD. The CDR3 extends over 13 amino acids. CDR3 protein: CAISTGQAEKLFF. For the CDR3, the DNA is TGTGCCATCAGCACCGGACAAGCGGAAAAACTGTTTTTT.

The chain carries TRBV11-2 and TRBJ1-5; 8 nucleotides agree with TRBD1. The CDR3 consists of 16 residues. Germline assignment: CDR1 SGHAT and CDR2 FQNNGV. Trimming removed 5 bases from V and 7 bases from J; junction bases left unmatched: 13. The CDR3 nucleotides are TGTGCCAGCAGCACGCGACAGGGGCCCCTGAGGCAGCCCCAGCATTTT. Translated, it gives CASSTRQGPLRQPQHF.

The chain recombines TRBV7-3 with TRBJ1-2; 9 bases are shared with TRBD1. Losses at the gene ends were 5 bases for V and 6 bases for J; bases not matched to a gene: 13. CDR3 length equals 16 residues. Germline CDR1 is SGHTA and CDR2 is FQGTGA. CDR3 bases: TGTGCCAGCAGCCCACAACTCCGGGACAGGGCAAATGGCTACACCTTC. The encoded protein is CASSPQLRDRANGYTF.

The chain recombines TRBV7-8 with TRBJ2-7; D is possibly TRBD1 (6 bases). Germline V gene sequence: CDR1 SGHVS, CDR2 FQNEAQ. The length of the CDR3 is 14 residues. With 5 bases removed from V and 5 bases from J, the gap between germline ends came to 16 bases. Here the CDR3 reads CASSLRQAQDEQYV. The CDR3 DNA reads as TGTGCCAGCAGCCTTAGACAGGCCCAGGACGAGCAGTACGTC.

The rearrangement links TRBV7-2 to TRBJ2-2, with a weak D call TRBD1 (6 bases). V gave up 2 bases and J gave up 2 bases, with 12 bases separating them. The germline CDR1 and CDR2 sequences are SGHTA and FQGNSA. The CDR3 is 16 amino acids. The CDR3 DNA is TGTGCCAGCAGCTTACGAACAGGGTTTAACACCGGGGAGCTGTTTTTT. Translation: CASSLRTGFNTGELFF.

The V call is TRBV28, the J call TRBJ2-5, with D perhaps TRBD1 (7 bases). V lost 6 bases to trimming and J lost 5 bases, with 16 bases between them. In germline, CDR1 is MDHEN, CDR2 SYDVKM. This CDR3 spans 14 amino acids. The CDR3 spells CASSLIQGRETQYF. CDR3 DNA: TGTGCCAGCAGCCTAATACAGGGGAGGGAGACCCAGTACTTC.

The chain carries TRBV5-1 and TRBJ1-4, with a possible D match to TRBD1 (6 bases). In germline, CDR1 is SGHRS, CDR2 YFSETQ. V lost 4 bases and J 5 bases, leaving 9 bases between the germline ends. The CDR3 runs to 13 residues. The CDR3 here is CASSGTPNEKLFF. CDR3 DNA: TGCGCCAGCAGCGGGACACCGAATGAAAAACTGTTTTTT.

This sequence joins TRBV5-1 and TRBJ1-1; 7 nucleotides match TRBD1. V was pared by 6 bases and J by 1 base, with 6 bases of the junction left unmatched. The CDR3 contains 14 residues. The V gene's germline CDR1 is SGHRS and CDR2 YFSETQ. CDR3 coding DNA: TGCGCCAGCAATCCGGGACAGCGGAACACTGAAGCTTTCTTT. It translates to CASNPGQRNTEAFF.

The genes are TRBV10-3 and TRBJ1-1; D remains ambiguous. This CDR3 comprises 13 residues. CDR1 and CDR2 (germline): ENHRY, SYGVKD. V gave up 0 bases and J gave up 1 base, with 3 bases separating them. CDR3 loop: CAISESSNTEAFF. Here the CDR3 DNA reads TGTGCCATCAGTGAGTCCTCGAACACTGAAGCTTTCTTT.